This entry concerns a single T cell receptor beta chain. This clonotype has at least ten counts. The antigen this receptor binds is unknown. One base away there is no much larger clone; base qualities are not given. This sample was included in a study of T-cell reconstitution after alpha-beta-depleted transplantation in children (dated by TCRdb to about 2016). Context from the whole study: The study quantitatively tracked T-cell immune reconstitution after TCRalphabeta/CD19-depleted allogeneic hematopoietic cell transplantation in children using TCR repertoire profiling.

The library was generated by PCR. Sequencing took place on an Illumina HiSeq 2500. TCR library preparation used molecular barcoding, with unique molecular identifiers applied to normalize quantification of the TCRbeta repertoire. TCRdb passed the public sequencing reads through fastp at Q25 and MiXCR, retaining productive beta sequences. Identical CDR3 protein sequences are pooled into one entry, listed with their most common genes and DNA. For this sample the table gives around 600,000 distinct CDR3 sequences, of which around 23% were detected only once. The ten largest clones add up to less than 15% of the sample. Study-level results and caveats: Over the following months the frequencies of hyperexpanded clones went down, and after one year T-cell counts and TCRbeta diversity were mostly credited to newly produced T cells. Apparently early alphabetaT-cell count recovery about two months after transplant reportedly relied on only several hundred rapidly expanded clones derived from non-depleted graft cells. In some patients, the high TCRbeta diversity seen at day 60 was put down to recipient T cells and intrathymic progenitors that had survived conditioning.

This specimen's treatment or condition label, interpreted: allogeneic hematopoietic cell transplantation with graft depleted of TCRalphabeta T cells and CD19 B cells. Transplant recipients were children who received TCRalphabeta/CD19-depleted allogeneic hematopoietic cell grafts. The germline V gene specifies KGHDR as CDR1 and SFDVKD as CDR2. Trimming at the junction amounts to 3 bases on V and 2 bases on J, and the germline ends lie 10 bases apart. The CDR3 numbers 14 residues from cysteine through phenylalanine. Only the CDR3 DNA is retained, 42 bases long and in frame from the first base. The sequenced sample was PBMCs, mostly from graft donor cells, obtained 360 days after TCRalphabeta/CD19-depleted stem cell transplant. The sequence was collected from a boy under two years old who had a stem cell transplant for acute myeloid leukemia, so the T cells may come from the graft donor. The chain is encoded by TRBV24-1 joined to TRBJ2-7, with TRBD2 as a weak D call on 5 bases. DNA sequence: TGTGCCACCAGTGATCCCGGGGAAGCCTACGAGCAGTACTTC. The encoded protein is CATSDPGEAYEQYF.